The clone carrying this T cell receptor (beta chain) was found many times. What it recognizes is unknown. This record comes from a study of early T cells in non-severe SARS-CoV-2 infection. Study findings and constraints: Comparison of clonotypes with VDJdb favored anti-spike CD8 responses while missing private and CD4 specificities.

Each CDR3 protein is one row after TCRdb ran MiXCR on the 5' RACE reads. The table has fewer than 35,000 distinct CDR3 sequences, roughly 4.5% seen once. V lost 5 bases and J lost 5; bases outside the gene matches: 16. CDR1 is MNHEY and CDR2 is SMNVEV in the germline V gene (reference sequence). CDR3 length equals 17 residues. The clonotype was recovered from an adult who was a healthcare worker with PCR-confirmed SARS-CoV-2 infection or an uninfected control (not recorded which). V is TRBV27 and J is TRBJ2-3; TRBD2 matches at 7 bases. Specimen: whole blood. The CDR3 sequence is CASSPGRGREARDTQYF. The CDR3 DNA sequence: TGTGCCAGCAGTCCCGGAAGAGGGAGGGAGGCAAGAGATACGCAGTATTTT.